Listed here are 9 T cell receptor beta chains from one sample, sequenced in a study of identical twins. TCRdb called the 5' RACE reads again in MiXCR, with one record for every CDR3 protein. Found here are 500,000 to 650,000 distinct CDR3 sequences, approximately 20% of them singletons; the top ten hold around 0.47%. The sample was also linked to a second study, of yellow fever vaccine responses in identical twins.

The specimen sequenced was CD4+ T cells sorted from blood. The receptors stem from a woman aged 18-29 years in good health.

In its sample, this clonotype was seen a few times. The chain combines TRBV20-1 with TRBJ1-1; D gene uncertain. The CDR3 consists of 13 residues. V shed 7 bases and J shed 4 bases, with 16 bases lying between them. The V gene's germline CDR1 is DFQATT and CDR2 SNEGSKA (reference sequence). CDR3 in amino acids: CSGPHGWSTEAFF. CDR3 in DNA: TGCAGTGGCCCTCATGGTTGGAGCACTGAAGCTTTCTTT.

This clonotype turned up a few times. The rearrangement joins TRBV14 to TRBJ2-1; D not certain. The V and J ends lost 0 bases and 4 bases respectively, with 10 bases between them. The germline gives CDR1 SGHDN, CDR2 FVKESK. The CDR3 is 15 residues long. The CDR3 spells CASSQELARYNEQFF. The DNA of the CDR3 is TGTGCCAGCAGCCAAGAATTAGCAAGATACAATGAGCAGTTCTTC.

V and J are TRBV20-1 and TRBJ2-5, with D perhaps matching TRBD1 (5 bases). Trimming took off 1 base at V and 0 bases at J, with 18 bases between the two ends. Germline V gene sequence: CDR1 DFQATT, CDR2 SNEGSKA (reference sequence). CDR3 length equals 17 residues. CDR3 nucleotides: TGCAGTGCTAGAGCGAGATGGGCCAGGGCGTACCAAGAGACCCAGTACTTC. Amino acids: CSARARWARAYQETQYF.

This clonotype appeared many times. A junction end diverges from the germline sequence, so it may reflect a read error. V gene TRBV12-3 or TRBV12-4 combines with J gene TRBJ1-4, with a tentative D call TRBD1 (6 bases). The CDR3 sequence is 14 residues long. CDR3 sequence (DNA): TGTGCCAGTAGTTTCGGACAGTCTCGGGAAAAACTGTTTTTT. Amino acids: CASSFGQSREKLFF.

The CDR3 nucleotides are TGTGCCAGCACGACAACTCGGAGCACTGAAGCTTTCTTT. Amino acids: CASTTTRSTEAFF. The V gene is TRBV27, the J gene TRBJ1-1, with D unclear. The CDR3 consists of 13 residues. The germline V gene has CDR1 MNHEY and CDR2 SMNVEV (reference sequence). Trimming took 7 bases from V and 4 from J, leaving 13 bases between them.

This clonotype was detected ten times or more. The chain links TRBV5-1 to TRBJ2-3; D call uncertain. Germline V gene data show CDR1 as SGHRS and CDR2 as YFSETQ. With 5 bases removed from V and 2 bases from J, the gap between germline ends came to 3 bases. The CDR3 is 11 residues long. The CDR3 protein is CASRTTDTQYF. The CDR3 region has the DNA TGCGCCAGCAGGACCACAGATACGCAGTATTTT.

This clonotype has a handful of counts. The chain joins TRBV10-3 to TRBJ1-2; no clear D. This CDR3 spans 12 amino acids. With 10 bases removed from V and 2 bases from J, the gap between germline ends came to 11 bases. Germline V lookup: CDR1 ENHRY, CDR2 SYGVKD. In DNA form, the CDR3 reads TGTGCCAGTGGACCACACAACTATGGCTACACCTTC. As protein: CASGPHNYGYTF.

This clonotype occurred a few times. The chain has TRBV5-1 and TRBJ1-4; 11 bases match TRBD1. CDR1 and CDR2 from the germline V gene are SGHRS and YFSETQ. The CDR3 is made up of 17 amino acids. The V segment lost 4 bases and the J segment 0 bases; nucleotides outside the gene matches: 5. CDR3 sequence reads: CASSLGQGVATNEKLFF. CDR3 nucleotides: TGCGCCAGCAGCCTGGGACAGGGGGTTGCAACTAATGAAAAACTGTTTTTT.

The chain uses TRBV11-2 and TRBJ2-1; TRBD1 might be the D (7 bases). Germline CDR1 SGHAT, CDR2 FQNNGV. V was clipped by 5 bases and J by 1 base, with 15 bases between them. The CDR3 has 16 residues. CDR3 in DNA: TGTGCCAGCAGCGAACAGGGGAGGTGGTCCTACAATGAGCAGTTCTTC. Residues: CASSEQGRWSYNEQFF.